The 8 T cell receptor beta chains below all came from one sample that was sequenced in a study of OX40 agonist ivuxolimab in advanced cancers. TCRdb keeps only in-frame clones here, not all; method: immunoSEQ multiplex PCR. This sample has approximately 96,000 clones, with 80% to 95% found just once. The starting material was CD4+ or CD8+ T cells sorted from blood, obtained in a trial of the OX40 agonist ivuxolimab. The receptors originated from an adult with an advanced solid tumor such as melanoma, head and neck, liver or kidney cancer.

The chain carries TRBV28 and TRBJ2-7; 9 bases match TRBD1. The CDR3 has 16 amino acids. V shed 6 bases, J shed 3 bases, and the junction held 12 bases outside the gene matches. Germline assignment: CDR1 MDHEN and CDR2 SYDVKM. The CDR3 here is CASRSYRGRGSYEQYF. CDR3 nucleotides: TGTGCCAGCAGAAGTTACAGGGGGCGCGGAAGCTACGAGCAGTACTTC.

This rearrangement joins TRBV30 to TRBJ2-3; D not resolved. The germline V gene has CDR1 GTSNPN and CDR2 SVGIG (reference sequence). The germline V and J ends were trimmed by 1 base and 4 bases, with 12 bases remaining between them. CDR3 size: 14 residues. The CDR3 spells CAWSGTPYADTQYF. The CDR3 DNA reads TGTGCCTGGAGTGGGACCCCCTACGCAGATACGCAGTATTTT.

The rearrangement uses TRBV29-1 and TRBJ1-1, with 9 bases identical to TRBD1. The CDR3 covers 16 residues. The junction had 13 bases not matched to a gene; V was cut back by 5 bases and J by 3 bases. Germline loops: CDR1 SQVTM, CDR2 ANQGSEA. In DNA, the CDR3 is TGCAGCGTTAACAGAGGAGGACAGGGGCGTCACACTGAAGCTTTCTTT. Translating gives CSVNRGGQGRHTEAFF.

The chain uses TRBV5-1 and TRBJ2-7; D is uncertain. CDR3 size: 15 residues. With 0 bases removed from V and 2 bases from J, the gap between germline ends came to 12 bases. Germline loops: CDR1 SGHRS, CDR2 YFSETQ. The CDR3 loop is CASSLGGILPYEQYF. In nucleotides, the CDR3 is TGCGCCAGCAGCTTGGGAGGAATCCTCCCCTACGAGCAGTACTTC. The full variable domain, with the rest looked up from reference TRBV5-1 and TRBJ2-7, is KAGVTQTPRYLIKTRGQQVTLSCSPISGHRSVSWYQQTPGQGLQFLFEYFSETQRNKGNFPGRFSGRQFSNSRSEMNVSTLELGDSALYLCASSLGGILPYEQYFGPGTRLTVT.

This sequence joins TRBV6-6 and TRBJ2-2; perhaps TRBD2 as D (5 bases). CDR1 and CDR2 from the germline V gene are MNHNY and SVGAGI (reference sequence). V lost 8 bases and J 3 bases, leaving 13 bases between the germline ends. The CDR3 totals 14 residues. DNA of the CDR3: TGTGCCAGCTCGGCGGGCCGGGACACCGGGGAGCTGTTTTTT. It is translated as CASSAGRDTGELFF.

Here the CDR3 reads CASSPLRGSGPPEQYF. The CDR3 nucleotides read TGTGCCAGCAGCCCCCTCAGGGGTAGCGGGCCCCCCGAGCAGTACTTC. J is TRBJ2-7 and V is TRBV28, with D perhaps matching TRBD2 (7 bases). From germline, CDR1 is MDHEN and CDR2 SYDVKM. The CDR3 loop spans 16 amino acids. V lost 6 bases and J lost 6, with 24 bases in between. The full variable domain, its missing parts supplied by reference TRBV28 and TRBJ2-7, is DVKVTQSSRYLVKRTGEKVFLECVQDMDHENMFWYRQDPGLGLRLIYFSYDVKMKEKGDIPEGYSVSREKKERFSLILESASTNQTSMYLCASSPLRGSGPPEQYFGPGTRLTVT.

Concerning this clone: The same CDR3 also results from other DNA sequences found in this sample. The chain has TRBV9 and TRBJ2-1; D not certain. The CDR3 consists of 12 residues. Germline loops: CDR1 SGDLS, CDR2 YYNGEE. Trimming stripped 1 base from V and 6 bases from J, with 5 bases between. In nucleotides, the CDR3 is TGTGCCAGCAGCGTACAATCCAATGAGCAGTTCTTC. Protein product: CASSVQSNEQFF. Filled out from reference TRBV9 and TRBJ2-1, the complete variable domain reads DSGVTQTPKHLITATGQRVTLRCSPRSGDLSVYWYQQSLDQGLQFLIQYYNGEERAKGNILERFSAQQFPDLHSELNLSSLELGDSALYFCASSVQSNEQFFGPGTRLTVL.

The J gene is TRBJ2-3, the V gene TRBV10-3; D remains ambiguous. Trimming took off 3 bases at V and 1 base at J, with 17 bases between the two ends. The CDR3 loop spans 17 amino acids. The germline CDR1 and CDR2 sequences are ENHRY and SYGVKD. CDR3 residues: CAISDRGSGAGTDTQYF. In DNA form, the CDR3 reads TGTGCCATCAGTGACCGAGGCTCGGGCGCGGGCACAGATACGCAGTATTTT.